The source of this TCR beta chain is a study of beta chain features in type 1 diabetes. The ends lost 3 bases at V and 7 bases at J; junction bases unmatched: 11. In germline, CDR1 is WSHSY, CDR2 SAAADI. This CDR3 is 16 amino acids long. Every isolated RNA sample was fully reverse transcribed, so sequencing captured expressed TCRB transcripts. The study sequenced naive, central memory and regulatory T cell samples to an average of around 3.4 million reads. Repertoires were generated with immunoSEQ multiplex PCR, while TCRdb's copy carries only in-frame clones and drops some. In the table there are around 240,000 clones, 7.5% to 10% of which are singletons. This clone was detected only a few times.

The chain joins TRBV10-2 to TRBJ2-3; 9 bases agree with TRBD2. This receptor was taken from a woman younger than 35 in good health. The specimen sequenced was naive CD4+ T cells from blood. This CDR3 reads CASSELAGEGPHTQYF. As DNA, the CDR3 is TGCGCCAGCAGTGAATTAGCGGGAGAAGGTCCTCATACGCAGTATTTT.